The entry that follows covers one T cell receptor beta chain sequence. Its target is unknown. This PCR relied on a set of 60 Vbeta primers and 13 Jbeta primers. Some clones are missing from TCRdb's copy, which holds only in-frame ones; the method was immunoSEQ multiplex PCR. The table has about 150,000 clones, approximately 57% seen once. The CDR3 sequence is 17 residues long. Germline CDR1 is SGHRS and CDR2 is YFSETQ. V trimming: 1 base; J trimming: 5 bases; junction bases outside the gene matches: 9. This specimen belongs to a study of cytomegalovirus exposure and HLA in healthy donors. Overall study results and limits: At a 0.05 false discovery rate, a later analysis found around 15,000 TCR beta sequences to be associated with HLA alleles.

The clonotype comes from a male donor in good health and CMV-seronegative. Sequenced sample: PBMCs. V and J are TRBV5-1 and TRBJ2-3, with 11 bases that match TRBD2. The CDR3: CASSLFLAGGRGDTQYF. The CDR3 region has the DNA TGCGCCAGCAGCTTGTTTCTAGCGGGGGGCCGGGGAGATACGCAGTATTTT.